The sequence of this T cell receptor beta chain was determined in a study of early T cells in non-severe SARS-CoV-2 infection. From the 5' RACE reads, TCRdb called clonotypes with MiXCR, one entry per CDR3 protein. The table shows around 64,000 distinct CDR3 sequences, with 12% occurring only once. Germline lookup yields CDR1 SEHNR and CDR2 FQNEAQ (reference sequence). This CDR3 spans 16 amino acids. The junction had 13 bases not matched to a gene; V was cut back by 5 bases and J by 4 bases. Many counts were recorded for this clonotype. The chain has TRBV7-9 and TRBJ2-7; 8 bases match TRBD1. Sequencing used whole blood. This TCR was sampled from an adult who was a healthcare worker with PCR-confirmed SARS-CoV-2 infection or an uninfected control (not recorded which). CDR3: CASSTPRGLAKYEQYF. CDR3 nucleotides: TGTGCCAGCAGCACCCCCAGGGGGCTCGCTAAGTACGAGCAGTACTTC.